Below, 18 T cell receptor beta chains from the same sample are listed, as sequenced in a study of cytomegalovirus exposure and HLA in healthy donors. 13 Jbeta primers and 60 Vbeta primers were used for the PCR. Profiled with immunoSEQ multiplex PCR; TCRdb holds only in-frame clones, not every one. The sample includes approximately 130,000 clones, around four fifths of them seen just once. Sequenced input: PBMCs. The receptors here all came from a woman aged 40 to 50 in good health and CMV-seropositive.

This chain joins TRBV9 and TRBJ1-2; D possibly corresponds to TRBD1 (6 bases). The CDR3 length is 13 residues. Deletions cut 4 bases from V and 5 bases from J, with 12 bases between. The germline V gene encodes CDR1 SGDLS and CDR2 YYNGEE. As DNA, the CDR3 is TGTGCCAGCAGCACGGACAGTGGGTATGGCTACACCTTC. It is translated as CASSTDSGYGYTF. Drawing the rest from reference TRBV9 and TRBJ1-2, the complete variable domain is DSGVTQTPKHLITATGQRVTLRCSPRSGDLSVYWYQQSLDQGLQFLIQYYNGEERAKGNILERFSAQQFPDLHSELNLSSLELGDSALYFCASSTDSGYGYTFGSGTRLTVV.

In DNA, the CDR3 is TGTGCCAGCAGTCCGCGGACTAGCGGGGTCTACAATGAGCAGTTCTTC. Amino acid sequence: CASSPRTSGVYNEQFF. The rearrangement links TRBV27 to TRBJ2-1; 12 positions agree with TRBD2. The CDR3 loop spans 16 amino acids. Losses at the gene ends were 5 bases for V and 3 bases for J; bases not matched to a gene: 5. Germline-derived CDR1 and CDR2 are MNHEY and SMNVEV (reference sequence).

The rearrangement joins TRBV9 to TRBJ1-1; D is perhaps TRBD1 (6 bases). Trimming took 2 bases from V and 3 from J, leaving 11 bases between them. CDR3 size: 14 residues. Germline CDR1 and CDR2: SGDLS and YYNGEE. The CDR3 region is CASSVQGGDTEAFF. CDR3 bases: TGTGCCAGCAGCGTCCAAGGGGGGGACACTGAAGCTTTCTTT.

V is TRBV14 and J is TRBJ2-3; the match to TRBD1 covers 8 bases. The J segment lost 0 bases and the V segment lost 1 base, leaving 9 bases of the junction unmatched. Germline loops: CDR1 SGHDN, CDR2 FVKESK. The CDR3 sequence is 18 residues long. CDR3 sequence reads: CASSQAPWTGYSTDTQYF. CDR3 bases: TGTGCCAGCAGCCAAGCTCCCTGGACAGGGTATAGCACAGATACGCAGTATTTT.

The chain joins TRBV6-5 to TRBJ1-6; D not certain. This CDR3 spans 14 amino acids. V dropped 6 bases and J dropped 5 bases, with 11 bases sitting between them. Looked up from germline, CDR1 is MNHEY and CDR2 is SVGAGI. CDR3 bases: TGTGCCAGCAGCTCCGGGAACAATAATTCACCCCTCCACTTT. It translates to CASSSGNNNSPLHF.

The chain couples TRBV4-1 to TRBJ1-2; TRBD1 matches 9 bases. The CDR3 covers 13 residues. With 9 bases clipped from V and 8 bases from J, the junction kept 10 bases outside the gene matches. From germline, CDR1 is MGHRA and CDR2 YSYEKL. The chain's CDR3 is CASYGTGSFGYTF. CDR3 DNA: TGCGCCAGTTACGGGACAGGGAGTTTCGGCTACACCTTC.

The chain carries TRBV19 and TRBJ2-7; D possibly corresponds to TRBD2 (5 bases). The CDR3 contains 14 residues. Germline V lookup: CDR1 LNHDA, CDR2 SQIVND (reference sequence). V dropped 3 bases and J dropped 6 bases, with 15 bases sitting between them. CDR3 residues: CASSISSGISEQYF. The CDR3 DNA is TGTGCCAGTAGTATTTCGTCGGGGATCAGCGAGCAGTACTTC.

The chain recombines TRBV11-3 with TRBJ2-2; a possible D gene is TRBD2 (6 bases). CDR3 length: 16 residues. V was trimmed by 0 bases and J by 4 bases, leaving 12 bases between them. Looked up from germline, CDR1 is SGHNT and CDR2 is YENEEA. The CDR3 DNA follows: TGTGCCAGCAGCTTAGACTTGACGGGACTCACCGGGGAGCTGTTTTTT. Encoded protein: CASSLDLTGLTGELFF.

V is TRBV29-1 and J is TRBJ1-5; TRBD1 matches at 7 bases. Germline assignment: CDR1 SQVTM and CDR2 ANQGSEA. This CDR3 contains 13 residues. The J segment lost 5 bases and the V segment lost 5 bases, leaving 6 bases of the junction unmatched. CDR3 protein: CSVRQGGDQPQHF. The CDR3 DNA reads TGCAGCGTTCGTCAGGGGGGTGATCAGCCCCAGCATTTT.

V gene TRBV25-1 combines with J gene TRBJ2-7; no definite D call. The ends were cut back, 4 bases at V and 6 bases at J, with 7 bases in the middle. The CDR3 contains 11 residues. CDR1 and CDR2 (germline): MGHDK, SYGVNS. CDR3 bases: TGTGCCAGCAGTGCTATGAGCGAGCAGTACTTC. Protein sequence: CASSAMSEQYF.

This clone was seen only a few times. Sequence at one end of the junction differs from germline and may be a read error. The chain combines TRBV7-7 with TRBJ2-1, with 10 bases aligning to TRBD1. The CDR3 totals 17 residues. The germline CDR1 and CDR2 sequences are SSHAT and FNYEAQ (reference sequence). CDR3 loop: CASSLAPPGQGFNEQFF. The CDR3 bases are TGTGCTAGCAGCTTAGCCCCTCCGGGACAGGGGTTCAATGAGCAGTTCTTC.

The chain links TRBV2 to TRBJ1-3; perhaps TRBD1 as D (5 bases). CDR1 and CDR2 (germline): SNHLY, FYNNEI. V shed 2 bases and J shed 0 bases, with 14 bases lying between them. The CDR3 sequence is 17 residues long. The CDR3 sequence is CASSEMGRLNSGNTIYF. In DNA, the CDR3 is TGTGCCAGCAGTGAAATGGGGCGGCTCAACTCTGGAAACACCATATATTTT.

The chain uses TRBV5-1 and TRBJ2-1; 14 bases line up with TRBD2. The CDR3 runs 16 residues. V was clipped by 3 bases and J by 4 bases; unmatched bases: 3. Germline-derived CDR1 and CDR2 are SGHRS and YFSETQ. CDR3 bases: TGCGCCAGCAGCTCACGACTAGCGGGGGGGTACAATGAGCAGTTCTTC. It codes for CASSSRLAGGYNEQFF.

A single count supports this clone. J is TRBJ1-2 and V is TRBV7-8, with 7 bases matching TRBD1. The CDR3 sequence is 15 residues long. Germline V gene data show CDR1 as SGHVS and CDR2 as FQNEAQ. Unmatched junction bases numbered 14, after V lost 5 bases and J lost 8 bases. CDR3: CASSGGTAIGGGYTF. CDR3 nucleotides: TGTGCCAGCAGCGGAGGGACAGCTATTGGGGGCGGCTACACCTTC.

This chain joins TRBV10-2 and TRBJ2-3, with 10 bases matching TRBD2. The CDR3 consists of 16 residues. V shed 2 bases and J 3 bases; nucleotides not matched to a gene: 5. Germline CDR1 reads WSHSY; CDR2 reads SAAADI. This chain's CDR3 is CASSEASGGGTDTQYF. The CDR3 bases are TGCGCCAGCAGTGAGGCTAGCGGGGGAGGAACAGATACGCAGTATTTT.

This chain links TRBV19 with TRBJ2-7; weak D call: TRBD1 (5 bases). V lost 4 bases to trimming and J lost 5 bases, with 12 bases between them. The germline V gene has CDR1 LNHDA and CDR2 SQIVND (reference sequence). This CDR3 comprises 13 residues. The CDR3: CASSSRVFHEQYF. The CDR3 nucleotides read TGTGCCAGTAGTAGCAGGGTCTTCCACGAGCAGTACTTC.

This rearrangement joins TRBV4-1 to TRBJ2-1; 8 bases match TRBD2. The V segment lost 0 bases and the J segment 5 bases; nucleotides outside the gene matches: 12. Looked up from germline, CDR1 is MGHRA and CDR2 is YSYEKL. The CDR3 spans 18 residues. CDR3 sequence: CASSQDGGAGWGDNEQFF. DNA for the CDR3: TGCGCCAGCAGCCAAGACGGGGGGGCGGGATGGGGAGACAATGAGCAGTTCTTC.

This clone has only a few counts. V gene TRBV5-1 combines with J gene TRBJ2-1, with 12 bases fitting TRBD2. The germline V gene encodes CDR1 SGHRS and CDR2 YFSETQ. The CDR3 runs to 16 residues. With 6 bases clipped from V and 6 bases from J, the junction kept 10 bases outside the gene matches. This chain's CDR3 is CASTLATSGRSNEQFF. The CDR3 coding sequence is TGCGCCAGCACCCTGGCTACTAGCGGGAGGTCCAATGAGCAGTTCTTC.